This TCR beta chain came from a study of tissue T cells after allogeneic stem cell transplantation. TCRdb's table, derived via immunoSEQ multiplex PCR, lists solely in-frame clones and lacks some. The sample consists of under 50,000 clones, around 90% of them appearing once. In the case of this clone: Its antigen remains unidentified.

Study conclusions and caveats: Within patients, tissue anatomy strongly shaped TCR repertoire composition.

The material was blood, obtained before transplantation. The TCR sequence derives from a woman between 35 and 70 years old who later had graft-versus-host disease after an allogeneic stem cell transplant.

The CDR3 spells CASNDRGNQPQHF. The CDR3 nucleotides read TGTGCCAGCAACGACAGGGGCAATCAGCCCCAGCATTTT. V usage is TRBV19 and J usage is TRBJ1-5; 7 bases are shared with TRBD1. J gave up 2 bases and V 9 bases, and 4 bases lay outside the gene matches. The CDR3 extends over 13 amino acids. The germline V gene encodes CDR1 LNHDA and CDR2 SQIVND (reference sequence). The entire variable domain, with the rest obtained from reference TRBV19 and TRBJ1-5, is as follows: DGGITQSPKYLFRKEGQNVTLSCEQNLNHDAMYWYRQDPGQGLRLIYYSQIVNDFQKGDIAEGYSVSREKKESFPLTVTSAQKNPTAFYLCASNDRGNQPQHFGDGTRLSIL.